The rows below give T cell receptor beta chains drawn from one sample of a study of T cells after yellow fever vaccination. In TCRdb, the 5' RACE reads were re-called with MiXCR into one record per CDR3 protein. The profile covers almost 600,000 distinct CDR3 sequences, with approximately 13% appearing a single time and over 11% taken by the ten largest. The sample consisted of PBMCs, taken on the day of the yellow fever booster vaccination. These receptor sequences come from a man aged 25 to 45 who received the YFV17D yellow fever vaccine. The CDR3 runs from the conserved cysteine through the conserved F or W.

v_gene	CDR3aa
TRBV7-2	CASSFFSGNTDTQYF
TRBV2	CASKEGNSNQPQHF
TRBV5-1	CASSVAQGAANTGELFF
TRBV20-1	CSASRESSYNEQFF
TRBV6-5	CASKRRGETQYF
TRBV6-4	CASSTGVNQPQHF
TRBV12-3/TRBV12-4	CASSHFDRSYEQYF
TRBV3-1	CASSQGGGVYNEQFF
TRBV6-5	CASRSSGGVFGELFF
TRBV2	CASILGVMADTQYF
TRBV5-6	CASSANLISNTGELFF
TRBV18	CASSPPRDGTFWTNVLTF
TRBV7-2	CASSQQPSSGELFF
TRBV12-3/TRBV12-4	CASSWGESNQPQHF
TRBV15	CATSRDISGNTIYF
TRBV7-9	CASSLPRTTGETQYF
TRBV6-1	CASTRATGGTGELFF
TRBV20-1	CSAFSGNSYNEQFF
TRBV20-1	CSAPGGRTQYF
TRBV7-9	CASTRQGNTEAFF
TRBV25-1	CASSDAGTGSYNEQFF
TRBV27	CASSTPRGSRPYEQYF
TRBV12-3/TRBV12-4	CAIIPGQGDNEQFF
TRBV12-3/TRBV12-4	CASSAGLAAHNF
TRBV12-3/TRBV12-4	CASSSPGVETQYF
TRBV13	CASSLRQEEFTDTQYF
TRBV25-1	CASSESRRRIGFTDTQYF
TRBV5-1	CASSARTQGRAEAFF
TRBV14	CATGRTGSGAQYF
TRBV6-2/TRBV6-3	CASSLPGLGTYEQYF
TRBV19	CASGLQGAAADTQYF
TRBV6-2/TRBV6-3	CATGQVTYEQYF
TRBV20-1	CSARGTGVTDTQYF
TRBV29-1	CSVGSGKPYEQYF
TRBV6-1	CASSVGTALTGELFF
TRBV3-1	CASSQPAGGTGELFF
TRBV7-2	CASSSQEKNIQYF
TRBV29-1	CSVITPDPWRGGEDTQYF
TRBV7-2	CASSYQGEQPQHF
TRBV5-1	CASSLVLIINGGEQFF
TRBV7-2	CASSFSRAMNEQFF
TRBV20-1	CSARRGGSETDTQYF
TRBV5-1	CASSPLLSRGNTGELFF
TRBV15	CATSIYLSSGRSYNEQFF
TRBV20-1	CSAPGVSNYGYTF
TRBV27	CASTQGGGLHNEQFF